Presented here are 31 T cell receptor beta chains from one specimen sequenced in a study of cytomegalovirus exposure and HLA in healthy donors. 60 Vbeta and 13 Jbeta primers were used in PCR. Here immunoSEQ multiplex PCR was the method, and the copy in TCRdb shows in-frame clones only, minus some. The data show about 130,000 clones, with about 80% seen just once and approximately 2.6% held by the top ten. The source material was PBMCs. The receptor set was obtained from a boy between 2 and 15 years old in good health and CMV-seronegative.

Concerning this clone: Additional DNA sequences in this sample encode the identical CDR3. This chain joins TRBV19 and TRBJ1-2; no clear D. The CDR3 totals 13 residues. Trimming stripped 6 bases from V and 8 bases from J, with 16 bases between. Germline lookup yields CDR1 LNHDA and CDR2 SQIVND (reference sequence). Written as DNA, the CDR3 is TGTGCCAGTAGCTCCCCGCGAGGCGGCGGCTACACCTTC. As protein: CASSSPRGGGYTF.

As to this clone: A much larger clonotype is one base distant, so this may be a read error. The chain joins TRBV2 to TRBJ1-1; D remains ambiguous. This CDR3 contains 11 residues. Trimming shortened V by 6 bases and J by 3 bases, and 5 bases separated the two germline ends. CDR1 is SNHLY, CDR2 FYNNEI, per germline. As DNA, the CDR3 is TGTGCCAGCAGCTCGGACACTGAAGCTTTCTTT. Encoded protein: CASSSDTEAFF. The whole variable domain, remainder taken from reference TRBV2 and TRBJ1-1, is EPEVTQTPSHQVTQMGQEVILRCVPISNHLYFYWYRQILGQKVEFLVSFYNNEISEKSEIFDDQFSVERPDGSNFTLKIRSTKLEDSAMYFCASSSDTEAFFGQGTRLTVV.

The chain recombines TRBV30 with TRBJ1-2; tentative D call: TRBD1 (5 bases). CDR3 size: 11 residues. V lost 1 base to trimming and J lost 8 bases, with 8 bases between them. Per germline, CDR1 GTSNPN and CDR2 SVGIG (reference sequence). The CDR3 DNA reads TGTGCCTGGAGTGCAGGGCGCGGCTACACCTTC. Translation: CAWSAGRGYTF.

The V gene is TRBV6-5, the J gene TRBJ2-1; TRBD1 aligns across 8 bases. V shed 10 bases, J shed 10 bases, and the junction held 12 bases outside the gene matches. CDR3 length: 13 residues. The germline V gene encodes CDR1 MNHEY and CDR2 SVGAGI. CDR3 amino acids: CATLLTSGGEQFF. For the CDR3, the DNA is TGTGCCACCCTTCTGACCTCAGGGGGCGAGCAGTTCTTC.

The CDR3 DNA sequence: TGTGCCAGCAGCTTACGACTAACAGCGGGGGATAACACAGATACGCAGTATTTT. The encoded protein is CASSLRLTAGDNTDTQYF. The chain uses TRBV4-2 and TRBJ2-3; 8 positions agree with TRBD2. The CDR3 is 18 amino acids. Trimming cost V 5 bases and J 2 bases; bases outside gene matches: 15. The germline CDR1 and CDR2 sequences are LGHNA and YNFKEQ.

The chain couples TRBV7-9 to TRBJ2-1; 11 nucleotides agree with TRBD2. V was clipped by 1 base and J by 6 bases; unmatched bases: 14. Germline CDR1 and CDR2: SEHNR and FQNEAQ (reference sequence). The length of the CDR3 is 19 residues. The CDR3 loop is CASSLGSGPTSGMSNEQFF. CDR3 DNA: TGTGCCAGCAGCTTAGGATCGGGACCGACTAGCGGGATGAGCAATGAGCAGTTCTTC.

The chain carries TRBV19 and TRBJ1-1; D gene uncertain. V gave up 6 bases and J gave up 1 base, with 12 bases separating them. The germline gives CDR1 LNHDA, CDR2 SQIVND (reference sequence). The CDR3 runs 14 residues. CDR3 nucleotides: TGTGCCAGTAGCCTTAGACAAGGGAACACTGAAGCTTTCTTT. As protein: CASSLRQGNTEAFF.

V and J are TRBV4-1 and TRBJ2-1, with D possibly TRBD2 on 6 matching bases. The germline V gene has CDR1 MGHRA and CDR2 YSYEKL. This CDR3 contains 14 residues. Trimming took 4 bases from V and 7 from J, leaving 14 bases between them. This chain's CDR3 is CASSPSWGVNEQFF. The CDR3 coding sequence is TGCGCCAGCAGCCCCTCCTGGGGGGTAAATGAGCAGTTCTTC.

The chain's CDR3 is CAISTDSNNSPLHF. Written as DNA, the CDR3 is TGTGCCATCAGTACTGACAGTAATAATTCACCCCTCCACTTT. The V and J genes are TRBV10-3 and TRBJ1-6, with D possibly matching TRBD1 (5 bases). Germline V gene data show CDR1 as ENHRY and CDR2 as SYGVKD. This CDR3 has 14 residues. V dropped 5 bases and J dropped 5 bases, with 10 bases sitting between them.

Turning to this clone: The junction departs from germline at one end; a sequencing error may be responsible. The chain employs TRBV7-9 and TRBJ2-1; weak D call: TRBD2 (6 bases). The CDR3 runs to 15 residues. Germline V CDR1 and CDR2: SEHNR, FQNEAQ (reference sequence). The CDR3 region has the DNA TGTTCCAGCAGCGTCCCGGGACTGGTCGGCAATGAGCAGTTCTTC. Encoded protein: CSSSVPGLVGNEQFF.

This sequence joins TRBV18 and TRBJ2-1; D is uncertain. The CDR3 covers 15 residues. Deletions cut 3 bases from V and 0 bases from J, with 9 bases between. The germline gives CDR1 KGHSH, CDR2 LQKENI. CDR3 sequence (DNA): TGTGCCAGCTCACCTCGGTCGGGCTCCTACAATGAGCAGTTCTTC. Its translation is CASSPRSGSYNEQFF.

This chain connects TRBV9 to TRBJ1-2; tentatively, D is TRBD1 (6 bases). The CDR3 contains 14 residues. Germline assignment: CDR1 SGDLS and CDR2 YYNGEE. V was trimmed by 4 bases and J by 5 bases, leaving 15 bases between them. The CDR3 loop reads CASSLQGTPYGYTF. As DNA, the CDR3 is TGTGCCAGCAGCCTCCAGGGGACACCTTATGGCTACACCTTC.

The chain recombines TRBV6-6 with TRBJ2-1, with a weak D call TRBD2 (6 bases). V was pared by 7 bases and J by 7 bases, with 20 bases between. The CDR3 is 15 amino acids. Looked up from germline, CDR1 is MNHNY and CDR2 is SVGAGI (reference sequence). CDR3 sequence reads: CASIGVGGHSNEQFF. In DNA, the CDR3 is TGTGCCAGCATTGGGGTGGGGGGTCATTCGAATGAGCAGTTCTTC.

This rearrangement joins TRBV5-6 to TRBJ1-5; 9 nucleotides match TRBD1. The CDR3 is made up of 13 amino acids. V shed 4 bases, J shed 8 bases, and the junction held 4 bases outside the gene matches. Germline values: CDR1 SGHDT, CDR2 YYEEEE. The CDR3 region has the DNA TGTGCCAGCAGCCACAGGGGGCTGGAGCCCCAGCATTTT. It yields the protein CASSHRGLEPQHF.

The V gene is TRBV18, the J gene TRBJ1-1; D is ambiguous. Trimming pared 3 bases from V and 4 bases from J, leaving 9 bases between. Per germline, CDR1 KGHSH and CDR2 LQKENI. CDR3 size: 13 residues. CDR3 sequence: CASSPSEATEAFF. Written as DNA, the CDR3 is TGTGCCAGCTCACCTTCTGAGGCCACTGAAGCTTTCTTT.

The chain couples TRBV13 to TRBJ1-5; 7 bases agree with TRBD1. CDR1 is PRHDT, CDR2 FYEKMQ, per germline (reference sequence). J lost 7 bases, V lost 5 bases, and 5 bases had no gene match. The CDR3 runs to 13 residues. CDR3 DNA: TGTGCCAGCAGCCTAACAGGGGAACAGCCCCAGCATTTT. The encoded protein is CASSLTGEQPQHF.

This chain connects TRBV10-3 to TRBJ1-1, with 9 bases that match TRBD1. V was clipped by 5 bases and J by 3 bases; unmatched bases: 7. The germline V gene encodes CDR1 ENHRY and CDR2 SYGVKD. CDR3 length equals 15 residues. CDR3 amino acids: CAISSGQGSYTEAFF. CDR3 DNA: TGTGCCATCAGTTCCGGACAGGGGAGTTACACTGAAGCTTTCTTT.

V gene TRBV10-1 combines with J gene TRBJ2-2; D may be TRBD2 (6 bases). V was shortened by 6 bases and J by 1 base, with 6 bases between the two germline ends. The CDR3 has 13 residues. The germline CDR1 and CDR2 sequences are WNHNN and SYGVQD (reference sequence). This CDR3 reads CASSGGNTGELFF. CDR3 nucleotides: TGCGCCAGCAGCGGGGGGAACACCGGGGAGCTGTTTTTT.

The V gene is TRBV7-9, the J gene TRBJ1-1; D is undetermined. The CDR3 length is 18 residues. Between the trimmed V and J ends, which lost 4 bases and 3 bases, there was a span of 24 bases. Germline-derived CDR1 and CDR2 are SEHNR and FQNEAQ (reference sequence). The CDR3 DNA follows: TGTGCCAGCAGCTCCCCAAGCGGGTTGGCAGCCCAGGACACTGAAGCTTTCTTT. Its translation is CASSSPSGLAAQDTEAFF.

This chain connects TRBV7-2 to TRBJ2-5; 9 bases fit TRBD1. The V gene's germline CDR1 is SGHTA and CDR2 FQGNSA. This CDR3 is 15 amino acids long. Losses at the gene ends were 5 bases for V and 2 bases for J; bases not matched to a gene: 6. The CDR3 reads CASSPDRGWQETQYF. CDR3 nucleotide sequence: TGTGCCAGCAGCCCGGACAGGGGCTGGCAAGAGACCCAGTACTTC.

The rearrangement joins TRBV9 to TRBJ2-5; 11 positions match TRBD1. Germline V gene lookup returns CDR1 SGDLS and CDR2 YYNGEE. This CDR3 spans 15 amino acids. After removal of 4 bases from V and 5 bases from J, the junction contained 7 bases not matched to a gene. CDR3 residues: CASSQRTGGGETQYF. The CDR3 nucleotides read TGTGCCAGCAGCCAAAGGACAGGGGGCGGCGAGACCCAGTACTTC.

The chain uses TRBV2 and TRBJ2-5, with 7 bases lining up with TRBD2. Germline CDR1 reads SNHLY; CDR2 reads FYNNEI. V was pared by 7 bases and J by 5 bases, with 13 bases of the junction left unmatched. The CDR3 sequence is 15 residues long. DNA for the CDR3: TGTGCCAGCAATGGGGCTAGCGGCACCGGGGAGACCCAGTACTTC. Amino acids: CASNGASGTGETQYF.

This clone was detected only once. The chain combines TRBV7-9 with TRBJ1-1, with TRBD1 matching over 8 bases. The germline gives CDR1 SEHNR, CDR2 FQNEAQ (reference sequence). With V trimmed by 7 bases and J by 7 bases, 8 bases remained unmatched. This CDR3 has 13 residues. The CDR3 loop reads CASTPRTGGEAFF. The CDR3 region has the DNA TGTGCCAGCACCCCCCGAACAGGGGGTGAAGCTTTCTTT.

V gene TRBV5-1 combines with J gene TRBJ1-2; a weak D match, TRBD1 (6 bases). The V gene lost 4 bases and the J gene lost 4 bases, with 11 bases spanning the gap. The length of the CDR3 is 13 residues. Germline lookup yields CDR1 SGHRS and CDR2 YFSETQ. CDR3 nucleotide sequence: TGCGCCAGCAGCCACGGACAGATCTATGGCTACACCTTC. Translated, it gives CASSHGQIYGYTF. Combining the CDR3 with reference TRBV5-1 and TRBJ1-2 gives the whole variable domain KAGVTQTPRYLIKTRGQQVTLSCSPISGHRSVSWYQQTPGQGLQFLFEYFSETQRNKGNFPGRFSGRQFSNSRSEMNVSTLELGDSALYLCASSHGQIYGYTFGSGTRLTVV.

This clone has just a few counts. The chain joins TRBV25-1 to TRBJ2-6; D ambiguous. Trimming removed 3 bases at V and 0 bases at J, with 3 bases between. The CDR3 runs to 14 residues. Germline V gives CDR1 MGHDK, CDR2 SYGVNS. For the CDR3, the DNA is TGTGCCAGCAGTGACTCCTCTGGGGCCAACGTCCTGACTTTC. Its translation is CASSDSSGANVLTF.

To note about this clone: Compared with germline, one end of the junction differs, possibly owing to a read error. Other DNA sequences in the sample encode the same CDR3. The V call is TRBV7-8, the J call TRBJ1-1, with 7 bases that match TRBD1. The CDR3 length is 16 residues. Per germline, CDR1 SGHVS and CDR2 FQNEAQ. DNA of the CDR3: TGTGCCAGCAGCTCGCGGACAGGAACCTTGAACACCGAAGCTTTCTTT. Translating it yields CASSSRTGTLNTEAFF.

The chain is built from TRBV6-5 and TRBJ1-1; TRBD1 matches at 9 bases. Unmatched junction bases numbered 7, after V lost 5 bases and J lost 3 bases. This CDR3 region has 15 residues. Germline V CDR1 and CDR2: MNHEY, SVGAGI. CDR3 sequence reads: CASSRTGERYTEAFF. CDR3 in DNA: TGTGCCAGCAGTCGGACAGGGGAGAGGTACACTGAAGCTTTCTTT.

This chain's CDR3 is CASSVKQGDTGELFF. The CDR3 DNA is TGTGCCAGCAGTGTCAAACAGGGGGACACCGGGGAGCTGTTTTTT. The chain employs TRBV6-4 and TRBJ2-2; 8 bases fit TRBD1. V trimming: 4 bases; J trimming: 3 bases; junction bases outside the gene matches: 4. This CDR3 has 15 amino acids. From germline, CDR1 is MRHNA and CDR2 SNTAGT.

The chain joins TRBV27 to TRBJ2-7; D is ambiguous. Looked up from germline, CDR1 is MNHEY and CDR2 is SMNVEV (reference sequence). V was cut by 2 bases and J by 0 bases, with 8 bases left in between. The CDR3 has 14 amino acids. Written as DNA, the CDR3 is TGTGCCAGCAGTTTAGGGCAGATCTCCTACGAGCAGTACTTC. Translation: CASSLGQISYEQYF.

A few counts support this clone. The chain links TRBV5-6 to TRBJ1-6, with 12 bases fitting TRBD1. The ends lost 0 bases at V and 8 bases at J; junction bases unmatched: 3. Germline V gene sequence: CDR1 SGHDT, CDR2 YYEEEE. The CDR3 sequence is 16 residues long. In nucleotides, the CDR3 is TGTGCCAGCAGCTTGGTAGGGACAGGGGGCCATTCACCCCTCCACTTT. It is translated as CASSLVGTGGHSPLHF.

The rearrangement uses TRBV4-2 and TRBJ2-4; maybe TRBD1 (7 bases). CDR1 LGHNA and CDR2 YNFKEQ come from the germline V gene. The length of the CDR3 is 19 residues. V was trimmed by 1 base and J by 0 bases, leaving 19 bases between them. CDR3: CASSQASNRGGVAKNIQYF. The CDR3 DNA follows: TGTGCCAGCAGCCAAGCCAGTAACAGGGGAGGAGTAGCCAAAAACATTCAGTACTTC.